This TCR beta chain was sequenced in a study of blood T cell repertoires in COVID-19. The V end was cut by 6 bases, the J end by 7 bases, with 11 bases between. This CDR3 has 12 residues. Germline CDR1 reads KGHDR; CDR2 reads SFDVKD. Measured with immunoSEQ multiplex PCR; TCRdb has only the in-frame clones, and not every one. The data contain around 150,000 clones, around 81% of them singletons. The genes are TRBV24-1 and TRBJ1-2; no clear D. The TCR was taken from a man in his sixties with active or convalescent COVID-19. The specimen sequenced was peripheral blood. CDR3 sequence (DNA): TGTGCCACCAGTCTCCGGGGTTCTGGCTACACCTTC. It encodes CATSLRGSGYTF.